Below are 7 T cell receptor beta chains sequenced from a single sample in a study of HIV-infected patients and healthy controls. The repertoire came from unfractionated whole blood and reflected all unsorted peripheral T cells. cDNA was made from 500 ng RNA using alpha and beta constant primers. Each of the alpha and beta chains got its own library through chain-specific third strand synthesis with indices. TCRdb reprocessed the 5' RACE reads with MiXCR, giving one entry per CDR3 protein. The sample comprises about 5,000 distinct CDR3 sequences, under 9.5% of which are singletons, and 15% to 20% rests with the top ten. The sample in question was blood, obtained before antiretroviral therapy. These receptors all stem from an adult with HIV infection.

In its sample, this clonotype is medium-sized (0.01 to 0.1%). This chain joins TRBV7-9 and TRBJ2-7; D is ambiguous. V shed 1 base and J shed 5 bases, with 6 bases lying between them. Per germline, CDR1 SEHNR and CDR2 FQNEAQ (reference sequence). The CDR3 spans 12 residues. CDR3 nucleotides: TGTGCCAGCAGCTTAGTAATCCACGAGCAGTACGTC. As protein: CASSLVIHEQYV.

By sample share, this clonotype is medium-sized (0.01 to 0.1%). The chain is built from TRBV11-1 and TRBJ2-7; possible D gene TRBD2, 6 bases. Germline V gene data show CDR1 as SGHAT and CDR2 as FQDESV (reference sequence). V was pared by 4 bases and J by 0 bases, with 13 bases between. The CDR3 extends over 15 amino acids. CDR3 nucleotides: TGTGCCAGCAGCTATTGGGACTCCTACTCCTACGAGCAGTACTTC. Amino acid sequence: CASSYWDSYSYEQYF.

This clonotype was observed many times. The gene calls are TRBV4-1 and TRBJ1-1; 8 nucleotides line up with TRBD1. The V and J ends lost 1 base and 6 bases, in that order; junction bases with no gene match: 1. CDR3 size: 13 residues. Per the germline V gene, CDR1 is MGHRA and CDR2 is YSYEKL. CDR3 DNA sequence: TGCGCCAGCAGCCAAGGGGACAGGCCTGAAGCTTTCTTT. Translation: CASSQGDRPEAFF.

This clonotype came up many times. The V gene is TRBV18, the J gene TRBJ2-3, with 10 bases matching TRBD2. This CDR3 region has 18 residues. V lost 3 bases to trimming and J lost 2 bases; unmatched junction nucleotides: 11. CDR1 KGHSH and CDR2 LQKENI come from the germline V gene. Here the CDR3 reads CASSPERTSGTITDTQYF. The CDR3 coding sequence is TGTGCCAGCTCACCCGAACGAACTAGCGGGACTATCACAGATACGCAGTATTTT.

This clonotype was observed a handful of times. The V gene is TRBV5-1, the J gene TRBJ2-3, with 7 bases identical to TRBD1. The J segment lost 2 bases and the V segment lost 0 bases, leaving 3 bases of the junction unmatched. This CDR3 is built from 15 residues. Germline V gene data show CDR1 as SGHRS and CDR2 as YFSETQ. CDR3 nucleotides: TGCGCCAGCAGCTTGGGGGGACAGACCACAGATACGCAGTATTTT. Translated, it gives CASSLGGQTTDTQYF.

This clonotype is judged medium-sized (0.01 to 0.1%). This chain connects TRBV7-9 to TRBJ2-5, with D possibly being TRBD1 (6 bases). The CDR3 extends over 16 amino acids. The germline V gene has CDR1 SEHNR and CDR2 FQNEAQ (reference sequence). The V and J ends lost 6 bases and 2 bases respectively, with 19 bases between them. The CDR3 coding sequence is TGTGCCAGCAGTCAGGGGATCGGACAGATTCAAGAGACCCAGTACTTC. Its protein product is CASSQGIGQIQETQYF.

The CDR3 DNA reads TGTGCCAGCAGCTTAGAAGGCACCCTTCCCTCTAACTATGGCTACACCTTC. This encodes CASSLEGTLPSNYGYTF. The chain combines TRBV13 with TRBJ1-2; D remains unclear. From germline, CDR1 is PRHDT and CDR2 FYEKMQ (reference sequence). The length of the CDR3 is 17 residues. V shed 1 base and J shed 0 bases, with 15 bases lying between them.